This T cell receptor beta chain appears in the sequencing data of a study of blood T cell repertoires in COVID-19. As for the study in general: PBMCs, B-cell-depleted T cells, or T cells provided the cDNA or gDNA that made up the material.

V lost 0 bases to trimming and J lost 4 bases, with 13 bases between them. CDR1 and CDR2 (germline): LGHNA, YNFKEQ. The CDR3 contains 17 residues. TCRdb's table, derived via immunoSEQ multiplex PCR, lists solely in-frame clones and lacks some. The sample has 130,000 to 150,000 clones, about 70% seen once. This rearrangement joins TRBV4-2 to TRBJ1-6; the D gene is possibly TRBD1 (5 bases). The origin of this receptor is an older man with acute or convalescent COVID-19. Source material: peripheral blood. The CDR3 protein is CASSQEGVGKYNSPLHF. For the CDR3, the DNA is TGTGCCAGCAGCCAAGAAGGGGTTGGGAAATATAATTCACCCCTCCACTTT.